The TCR beta chain described here comes from a study of blood T cell repertoires in COVID-19 (TCRdb year 2020). Regarding the research as a whole: Collaborator samples came from the United States, Italy and Spain and covered acute and convalescent phases of COVID-19. The repertoires were made available in a free public database intended to serve as a resource for research on the immune response to SARS-CoV-2. Deeply sampled blood TCRbeta repertoires from subjects exposed to, actively infected with, or recovered from COVID-19 were included in the dataset. The material from the prospective study consisted of cDNA or gDNA derived from T cells, B-cell-depleted T cells, or PBMCs. A de-identified subject ID, COVID-19 status, age in years and sex were almost always included in the sample metadata. Samples were obtained from the ongoing ImmuneRACE study (first 160 participants) and from 1,254 subjects provided by 6 global collaborators. HLA class I and class II types, where available, came from metadata supplied by the sample provider rather than from assay-based typing. Results the study describes overall, beyond this receptor: How much clinical and demographic metadata was included differed by source and by participant, and the metadata was provided uncurated.

Each collaborating institution followed its own protocols to collect whole blood in K2EDTA tubes. For TCRbeta analysis, collaborators shipped samples as frozen whole blood, isolated PBMCs, or DNA extracted from either of those sample types. Taken from the germline V gene, the CDR1 and CDR2 loops are SGHTA and FQGNSA. The CDR3 contains 15 residues, cysteine and phenylalanine counted. Just the 45-base CDR3 DNA is kept, in frame starting at base 1. A distance of 14 bases separates the germline ends of V and J, which lose 5 bases and 1 base respectively. On this clone itself: It has no known antigen specificity. Base qualities are not at hand, and no much larger clone is one base apart.

TCRbeta CDR3 regions were amplified from genomic DNA using the immunoSEQ Assay, a bias-controlled multiplex PCR. Under the source paper's analysis protocol: Nucleated cell counts per sample were estimated from amplification of reference gene primers within the assay. To quantify the absolute abundance of each unique TCRbeta CDR3 rearrangement, sequence reads were collapsed and filtered. For each sample, productive Simpson clonality was calculated as the square root of Simpson's diversity index over productive rearrangements. The table was pulled from immuneACCESS by TCRdb, which kept in-frame rearrangements only. Such tables lose some clones; where checked, under half of the loss comes from unresolved V genes, and the rest has no known cause. V and J calls and clone size are copied from that table; D and trimming were computed from the DNA. Counted in this sample were about 140,000 clones; around 88% of them appeared once. 28% of the sample is in the top ten clones.

The specimen sequenced was peripheral blood. This receptor was obtained from a human donor in a cohort sampled during active COVID-19. The chain is made from TRBV7-2 and TRBJ2-5; the D segment could be TRBD1, given 7 matching bases. CDR3 sequence: CASSGGGVGQETQYF. The nucleotide sequence is given as TGTGCCAGCAGCGGAGGGGGCGTTGGCCAAGAGACCCAGTACTTC.